This T cell receptor beta chain was captured by sequencing in a study of T cell changes during pregnancy in multiple sclerosis. The CDR3 contains 13 residues. CDR1 is ENHRY and CDR2 is SYGVKD in the germline V gene. Trimming left V 3 bases short and J 5 bases short, with 10 bases between. Assay: immunoSEQ multiplex PCR; the TCRdb copy retains only in-frame clones and omits some. The sample holds fewer than 90,000 clones; just under 95% are singletons and the top ten take less than 1.5%. The material sequenced was peripheral blood, taken in the third trimester of pregnancy. The gene calls are TRBV10-3 and TRBJ2-5; D not resolved. The sequence was obtained from a female donor in good health, enrolled as a control in a pregnancy study. The CDR3 region has the DNA TGTGCCATCAGTGAAGTTACATTTGAGACCCAGTACTTC. Translation gives CAISEVTFETQYF.